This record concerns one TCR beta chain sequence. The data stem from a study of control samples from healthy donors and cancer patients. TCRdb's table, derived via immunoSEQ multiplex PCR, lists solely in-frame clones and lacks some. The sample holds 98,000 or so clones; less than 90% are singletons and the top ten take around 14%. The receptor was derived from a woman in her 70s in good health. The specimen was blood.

Here the CDR3 reads CASSSSGNRNTGELFF. CDR3 in DNA: TGTGCCAGCAGTTCCTCTGGGAACCGGAACACCGGGGAGCTGTTTTTT. The chain has TRBV6-6 and TRBJ2-2; D not certain. With 4 bases removed from V and 1 base from J, the gap between germline ends came to 13 bases. Germline-derived CDR1 and CDR2 are MNHNY and SVGAGI (reference sequence). The CDR3 has 16 amino acids.